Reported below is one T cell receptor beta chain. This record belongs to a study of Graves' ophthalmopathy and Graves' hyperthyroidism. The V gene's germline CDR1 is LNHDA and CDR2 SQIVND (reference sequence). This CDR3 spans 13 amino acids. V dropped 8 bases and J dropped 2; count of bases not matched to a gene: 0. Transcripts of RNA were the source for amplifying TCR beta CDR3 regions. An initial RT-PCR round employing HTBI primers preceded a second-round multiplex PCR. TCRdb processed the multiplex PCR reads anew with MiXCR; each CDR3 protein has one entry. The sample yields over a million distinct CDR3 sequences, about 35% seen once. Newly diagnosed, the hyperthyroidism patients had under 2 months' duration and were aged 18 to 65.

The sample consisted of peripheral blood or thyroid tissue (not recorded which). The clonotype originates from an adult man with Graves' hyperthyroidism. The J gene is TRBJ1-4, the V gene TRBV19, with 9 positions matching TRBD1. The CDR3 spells CASGTGTNEKLFF. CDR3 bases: TGTGCCAGTGGGACAGGGACTAATGAAAAACTGTTTTTT.